These T cell receptor beta chains were read from a single sample in a study of cytomegalovirus exposure and HLA in healthy donors. Only in-frame clones appear in the TCRdb table, and some are missing; sequencing was by immunoSEQ multiplex PCR. The repertoire holds 130,000 to 150,000 clones, with more than 60% as singletons. Material: PBMCs. Source of these receptors: a male donor in good health and CMV-seronegative. CDR3s include the opening cysteine and the closing phenylalanine or tryptophan. Each record gives: J gene, D gene, CDR3 length, V gene, CDR3 protein. D genes are given only for firm matches.

j_call: TRBJ2-7; d_call: TRBD1; cdr3_length: 14; v_call: TRBV7-9; cdr3_aa: CASSRPDRGYEQYF
j_call: TRBJ2-7; d_call: TRBD2; cdr3_length: 15; v_call: TRBV5-3; cdr3_aa: CARSPKFREAYEQYF
j_call: TRBJ1-2; d_call: -; cdr3_length: 14; v_call: TRBV6-5; cdr3_aa: CASSYGAGTYGYTF
j_call: TRBJ2-7; d_call: -; cdr3_length: 15; v_call: TRBV13; cdr3_aa: CASSRAGTLPYEQYF
j_call: TRBJ1-2; d_call: -; cdr3_length: 11; v_call: TRBV6-5; cdr3_aa: CASIFGGGYTF
j_call: TRBJ2-3; d_call: -; cdr3_length: 14; v_call: TRBV7-6; cdr3_aa: CASSLDGGTDTQYF
j_call: TRBJ1-2; d_call: -; cdr3_length: 13; v_call: TRBV6-6; cdr3_aa: CASSRQSNYGYTF
j_call: TRBJ2-5; d_call: TRBD2; cdr3_length: 17; v_call: TRBV4-2; cdr3_aa: CASSQGVGLAEQETQYF
j_call: TRBJ1-2; d_call: TRBD1; cdr3_length: 16; v_call: TRBV28; cdr3_aa: CASRGGRLLTSGGYTF
j_call: TRBJ2-2; d_call: TRBD2; cdr3_length: 15; v_call: TRBV6-1; cdr3_aa: CASSDLAGGTGELFF
j_call: TRBJ2-5; d_call: -; cdr3_length: 13; v_call: TRBV13; cdr3_aa: CASSLLVRETQYF
j_call: TRBJ1-1; d_call: -; cdr3_length: 14; v_call: TRBV5-1; cdr3_aa: CASRGQGMNTEAFF
j_call: TRBJ2-3; d_call: TRBD2; cdr3_length: 19; v_call: TRBV2; cdr3_aa: CASHGPGTSGGDMADTQYF
j_call: TRBJ2-3; d_call: TRBD1; cdr3_length: 15; v_call: TRBV5-1; cdr3_aa: CASSFRGLGTDTQYF
j_call: TRBJ2-2; d_call: -; cdr3_length: 17; v_call: TRBV11-3; cdr3_aa: CASGNTRRQINTGELFF
j_call: TRBJ2-2; d_call: -; cdr3_length: 14; v_call: TRBV19; cdr3_aa: CASQAPHNTGELFF
j_call: TRBJ1-3; d_call: -; cdr3_length: 17; v_call: TRBV5-5; cdr3_aa: CASSLGGSGFSGNTIYF
j_call: TRBJ2-1; d_call: TRBD2; cdr3_length: 18; v_call: TRBV15; cdr3_aa: CATSKSPGGRARGDEQFF
j_call: TRBJ1-1; d_call: -; cdr3_length: 14; v_call: TRBV6-5; cdr3_aa: CASSYRGMNTEAFF
j_call: TRBJ1-1; d_call: -; cdr3_length: 14; v_call: TRBV6-5; cdr3_aa: CASSRGGRNTEAFF
j_call: TRBJ2-7; d_call: -; cdr3_length: 13; v_call: TRBV18; cdr3_aa: CASSPRRGYEQYF
j_call: TRBJ1-1; d_call: -; cdr3_length: 14; v_call: TRBV19; cdr3_aa: CASRSRQSNTEAFF
j_call: TRBJ1-2; d_call: TRBD1; cdr3_length: 15; v_call: TRBV6-5; cdr3_aa: CASSYSTGGAGGYTF
j_call: TRBJ1-5; d_call: -; cdr3_length: 13; v_call: TRBV6-1; cdr3_aa: CASSATVNQPQHF
j_call: TRBJ1-1; d_call: TRBD1; cdr3_length: 16; v_call: TRBV5-4; cdr3_aa: CASSLDLQGAVTEAFF
j_call: TRBJ1-2; d_call: TRBD1; cdr3_length: 16; v_call: TRBV4-2; cdr3_aa: CARSQDLTGANYGYTF
j_call: TRBJ2-7; d_call: -; cdr3_length: 13; v_call: TRBV5-6; cdr3_aa: CASSNGGGCEQYF
j_call: TRBJ1-1; d_call: TRBD1; cdr3_length: 13; v_call: TRBV7-3; cdr3_aa: CASSPTGGTEAFF
j_call: TRBJ1-3; d_call: TRBD1; cdr3_length: 14; v_call: TRBV6-1; cdr3_aa: CASSGQGTGNTIYF
j_call: TRBJ1-3; d_call: TRBD1; cdr3_length: 14; v_call: TRBV11-2; cdr3_aa: CASSFTGGGNTIYF